The clone carrying this T cell receptor beta chain has a count of ten or more. This record comes from a study of T-cell reconstitution after alpha-beta-depleted transplantation in children. V gave up 8 bases and J gave up 4 bases; unmatched junction bases: 4. Germline loops: CDR1 SNHLY, CDR2 FYNNEI. The CDR3 has 13 residues. Unique molecular identifiers were incorporated when the TCRbeta library was constructed. TCRdb called the PCR reads again in MiXCR, with one record for every CDR3 protein. The sample consists of approximately 88,000 distinct CDR3 sequences, more than 9% of them appearing once. This chain links TRBV2 with TRBJ2-3; 9 nucleotides line up with TRBD2. This clonotype was obtained from a human donor who donated a stem cell graft to a child with inherited bone marrow failure. The sequencing here drew on PBMCs from the stem cell graft donor, taken from the stem cell graft. In nucleotides, the CDR3 is TGTGCCAGCGAGCGGGAGGATGCAGATACGCAGTATTTT. Translated: CASEREDADTQYF.